This passage covers 25 T cell receptor beta chains from one sample sequenced in a study of blood T cells in healthy people across ages. A J-beta primer mix and a sample-barcoded 5' primer were used in a second PCR of roughly 6 to 11 cycles. In TCRdb, the 5' RACE reads were re-called with MiXCR into one record per CDR3 protein. The top ten hold roughly 7.7% of the sample, which has roughly 1,500,000 distinct CDR3 sequences, 35% to 45% seen once. Input material: blood. These receptors were taken from a woman aged 18 to 35 in good health.

Here the CDR3 DNA reads TGCAGCGTTCAGGTGGCGGGATTGGAGGCCCAGTACTTC. Amino acid sequence: CSVQVAGLEAQYF. The rearrangement joins TRBV29-1 to TRBJ2-4, with D perhaps matching TRBD2 (6 bases). Germline-derived CDR1 and CDR2 are SQVTM and ANQGSEA. The CDR3 loop spans 13 amino acids. Trimming removed 5 bases from V and 13 bases from J, with 21 bases in between.

This chain links TRBV10-3 with TRBJ2-3, with D unclear. Trimming left V 0 bases short and J 3 bases short, with 7 bases between. The germline CDR1 and CDR2 sequences are ENHRY and SYGVKD. This CDR3 has 14 amino acids. The CDR3 DNA reads TGTGCCATCAGTGAGTCGACGGTTACAGATACGCAGTATTTT. As protein: CAISESTVTDTQYF.

The V call is TRBV14, the J call TRBJ2-1; D is possibly TRBD2 (6 bases). CDR1 and CDR2 from the germline V gene are SGHDN and FVKESK. The germline V and J ends were trimmed by 4 bases and 0 bases, with 16 bases remaining between them. The CDR3 contains 17 residues. The CDR3: CASSPHGGVSSYNEQFF. The DNA for the CDR3 is TGTGCCAGCAGCCCTCATGGCGGGGTGAGCTCCTACAATGAGCAGTTCTTC.

As DNA, the CDR3 is TGTGCCAGCAGCCCGGGACGTCGAGTGGGGGACACTGAAGCTTTCTTT. Its translation: CASSPGRRVGDTEAFF. This chain links TRBV12-3 or TRBV12-4 with TRBJ1-1; D is perhaps TRBD1 (5 bases). The CDR3 has 16 residues. Between the trimmed V and J ends, which lost 6 bases and 3 bases, there was a span of 20 bases.

This clonotype turned up a few times. This chain joins TRBV20-1 and TRBJ1-4; D gene unclear. The CDR3 contains 12 residues. Germline V gene data show CDR1 as DFQATT and CDR2 as SNEGSKA (reference sequence). Trimming shortened V by 6 bases and J by 5 bases, and 10 bases separated the two germline ends. The CDR3 reads CSARSGNEKLFF. The CDR3, as DNA: TGCAGTGCGAGATCGGGGAATGAAAAACTGTTTTTT.

The sample holds a few counts of this clonotype. The J gene is TRBJ2-1, the V gene TRBV6-5; TRBD2 matches at 10 bases. CDR1 is MNHEY, CDR2 SVGAGI, per germline. This CDR3 comprises 15 residues. The ends lost 4 bases at V and 5 bases at J; junction bases unmatched: 5. The CDR3 here is CASSSSGSVNNEQFF. As DNA, the CDR3 is TGTGCCAGCAGTTCTAGCGGGAGTGTCAACAATGAGCAGTTCTTC.

This clonotype was counted a few times. The rearrangement uses TRBV3-1 and TRBJ2-1; D might be TRBD1 (5 bases). CDR3 length: 14 amino acids. Germline values: CDR1 LGHDT, CDR2 YNNKEL (reference sequence). The ends were cut back, 3 bases at V and 8 bases at J, with 14 bases in the middle. CDR3 coding DNA: TGTGCCAGCAGCCATCGCCAGGGTCAGGATGAGCAGTTCTTC. Protein product: CASSHRQGQDEQFF.

This clonotype was detected only a few times. CDR3 in amino acids: CSVKALGIGETQYF. In DNA, the CDR3 is TGCAGCGTTAAGGCCCTCGGAATTGGAGAGACCCAGTACTTC. The chain links TRBV29-1 to TRBJ2-5, with no clear D. There are 14 residues in the CDR3. V lost 5 bases to trimming and J lost 4 bases, with 17 bases between them. Germline V gene lookup returns CDR1 SQVTM and CDR2 ANQGSEA.

The V call is TRBV9, the J call TRBJ1-4, with 12 bases fitting TRBD1. Germline V gene lookup returns CDR1 SGDLS and CDR2 YYNGEE. This CDR3 region has 16 residues. With V trimmed by 2 bases and J by 3 bases, 2 bases remained unmatched. The CDR3 region has the DNA TGTGCCAGCAGCGTGGGACAGGGGGCCTCTAATGAAAAACTGTTTTTT. Its protein is CASSVGQGASNEKLFF.

The gene calls are TRBV20-1 and TRBJ2-2; TRBD1 agrees at 10 bases. Germline loops: CDR1 DFQATT, CDR2 SNEGSKA (reference sequence). Unmatched junction bases numbered 1, after V lost 1 base and J lost 2 bases. The CDR3 consists of 15 residues. DNA of the CDR3: TGCAGTGCTAGAGGGACAGGGGGAAACACCGGGGAGCTGTTTTTT. Amino acids: CSARGTGGNTGELFF.

This clonotype was seen repeatedly, ten times or more. V usage is TRBV6-5 and J usage is TRBJ2-3; unclear D gene. There are 14 residues in the CDR3. V was cut by 0 bases and J by 0 bases, with 4 bases left in between. CDR1 MNHEY and CDR2 SVGAGI come from the germline V gene. CDR3 region: CASSYSSSTDTQYF. CDR3 nucleotide sequence: TGTGCCAGCAGTTACTCGAGTAGCACAGATACGCAGTATTTT.

The table lists this clonotype with a few counts. The chain has TRBV28 and TRBJ1-5; D gene unclear. CDR1 is MDHEN, CDR2 SYDVKM, per germline. The V and J ends lost 6 bases and 4 bases respectively, with 7 bases between them. The CDR3 is 12 amino acids. Here the CDR3 DNA reads TGTGCCAGCAGACAGACGAATCAGCCCCAGCATTTT. Protein sequence: CASRQTNQPQHF.

About this clonotype itself: One base away lies a much larger clone, so this may be a sequencing read error. The gene calls are TRBV9 and TRBJ2-5; the match to TRBD2 covers 9 bases. There are 13 residues in the CDR3. Germline V gene lookup returns CDR1 SGDLS and CDR2 YYNGEE. The CDR3 loop is CAGSGGSQETQYF. DNA of the CDR3: TGTGCCGGCAGCGGGGGGTCCCAAGAGACCCAGTACTTC.

The gene calls are TRBV20-1 and TRBJ1-2; D is unclear. The germline V gene has CDR1 DFQATT and CDR2 SNEGSKA (reference sequence). Trimming shortened V by 1 base and J by 7 bases, and 13 bases separated the two germline ends. The CDR3 length is 13 residues. The CDR3 DNA reads as TGCAGTGCTAGAGGTGGGATGGTTGGTGGCTACACCTTC. This codes for CSARGGMVGGYTF.

The rearrangement links TRBV4-1 to TRBJ2-5; maybe TRBD2 (5 bases). V was cut by 3 bases and J by 11 bases, with 22 bases left in between. CDR1 and CDR2 (germline): MGHRA, YSYEKL. The CDR3 totals 15 residues. The CDR3 reads CASSHTRGESNEQYF. CDR3 sequence (DNA): TGCGCCAGCAGCCACACTAGAGGAGAGAGCAATGAGCAGTACTTC.

The V gene is TRBV29-1, the J gene TRBJ2-5; D is tentatively TRBD1 or TRBD2 (6 bases each). V was pared by 4 bases and J by 2 bases, with 11 bases between. This CDR3 comprises 13 residues. Germline V lookup: CDR1 SQVTM, CDR2 ANQGSEA. CDR3 protein: CSVGRGAQETQYF. CDR3 sequence (DNA): TGCAGCGTTGGAAGGGGGGCACAAGAGACCCAGTACTTC.

DNA for the CDR3: TGCGCCAGCAGCCAAGGTACACAGACCTACGAGCAGTACTTC. This translates into CASSQGTQTYEQYF. The rearrangement links TRBV4-1 to TRBJ2-7; D remains ambiguous. V lost 1 base, J lost 2 bases, and 9 bases lay in between. The CDR3 runs to 14 residues. The V gene's germline CDR1 is MGHRA and CDR2 YSYEKL.

The chain links TRBV29-1 to TRBJ1-4, with D possibly matching TRBD1 (6 bases). The germline CDR1 and CDR2 sequences are SQVTM and ANQGSEA. V was trimmed by 6 bases and J by 2 bases, leaving 13 bases between them. This CDR3 is built from 14 residues. The CDR3 protein is CSVTGALTNEKLFF. CDR3 DNA: TGCAGCGTCACGGGGGCGCTGACTAATGAAAAACTGTTTTTT.

This clonotype was picked up a small number of times. V usage is TRBV7-9 and J usage is TRBJ2-1, with TRBD2 matching over 8 bases. Trimming at V came to 5 bases and at J to 4 bases, leaving 4 bases not matched to a gene. Germline V gene sequence: CDR1 SEHNR, CDR2 FQNEAQ (reference sequence). The CDR3 extends over 14 amino acids. CDR3 in DNA: TGTGCCAGCAGCCCGGGGGGGGAATACAATGAGCAGTTCTTC. As protein: CASSPGGEYNEQFF. Full variable domain (outside the CDR3, taken from reference TRBV7-9 and TRBJ2-1): DTGVSQNPRHKITKRGQNVTFRCDPISEHNRLYWYRQTLGQGPEFLTYFQNEAQLEKSRLLSDRFSAERPKGSFSTLEIQRTEQGDSAMYLCASSPGGEYNEQFFGPGTRLTVL.

This clonotype was seen more than once but under ten times. This chain uses TRBV5-1 with TRBJ1-1; D is unclear. This CDR3 has 13 residues. The germline CDR1 and CDR2 sequences are SGHRS and YFSETQ. V was pared by 0 bases and J by 4 bases, with 7 bases between. The CDR3: CASSLVGVTEAFF. The CDR3 coding sequence is TGCGCCAGCAGCTTGGTGGGAGTCACTGAAGCTTTCTTT.

On this clonotype itself: Mismatch with germline at one junction end may stem from a read error. This sequence joins TRBV20-1 and TRBJ2-7; D perhaps matches TRBD1 (5 bases). The CDR3 runs 14 residues. Germline-derived CDR1 and CDR2 are DFQATT and SNEGSKA (reference sequence). CDR3 coding DNA: TGCAGTGCCTCTCTCTTTGGGGCTTCCTATGAGCAGTACTTC. This codes for CSASLFGASYEQYF.

The chain carries TRBV9 and TRBJ1-4; 10 bases fit TRBD1. Germline CDR1 SGDLS, CDR2 YYNGEE. The CDR3 totals 15 residues. Trimming took 2 bases from V and 7 from J; bases not matched to a gene: 5. CDR3 bases: TGTGCCAGCAGCGTTACCGGGACAGGGGTTGAAAAACTGTTTTTT. The encoded protein is CASSVTGTGVEKLFF.

This clonotype was detected a few times. The J gene is TRBJ1-2, the V gene TRBV7-9; the D is unclear. The CDR3 has 15 residues. The germline CDR1 and CDR2 sequences are SEHNR and FQNEAQ (reference sequence). V lost 1 base to trimming and J lost 3 bases, with 12 bases between them. The CDR3 loop reads CASSLETFNHYGYTF. DNA for the CDR3: TGTGCCAGCAGCTTAGAAACCTTCAACCACTATGGCTACACCTTC.

This rearrangement joins TRBV10-3 to TRBJ2-3; TRBD2 matches 13 bases. V shed 4 bases and J 6 bases; nucleotides not matched to a gene: 7. Germline-derived CDR1 and CDR2 are ENHRY and SYGVKD. The CDR3 runs to 16 residues. The CDR3 DNA follows: TGTGCCATCAGTGGAGGGACTAGCGGGGCCTGGGATACGCAGTATTTT. Its protein is CAISGGTSGAWDTQYF.

The CDR3 loop is CAISDRGMDTQYF. In DNA form, the CDR3 reads TGTGCCATCAGTGACAGGGGAATGGATACGCAGTATTTT. The rearrangement uses TRBV10-3 and TRBJ2-3, with D possibly matching TRBD1 (6 bases). The germline CDR1 and CDR2 sequences are ENHRY and SYGVKD. Trimming left V 3 bases short and J 6 bases short, with 10 bases between. This CDR3 comprises 13 residues.